This TCR beta chain was sequenced in a study of blood T cell repertoires in COVID-19. Whole-study context: The United States, Italy and Spain supplied acute and convalescent COVID-19 samples.

In the study's own analysis: By means of reference gene primer amplification, nucleated cell counts were estimated. Profiling relied on immunoSEQ multiplex PCR, and the TCRdb table lists in-frame clones only, not all of them. D and trimming come from the DNA, and the V and J calls and clone size come from that table. The data hold fewer than 500,000 clones, with roughly 87% observed a single time. The receptor's source is a woman between 18 and 29 years old with acute COVID-19. The source material was PBMCs or T cells enriched from blood (not recorded which).

The CDR3: CAWTAQGNQPQHF. The CDR3 nucleotides read TGTGCCTGGACGGCACAGGGGAATCAGCCCCAGCATTTT. The chain recombines TRBV30 with TRBJ1-5; TRBD1 matches at 7 bases. CDR1 GTSNPN and CDR2 SVGIG come from the germline V gene (reference sequence). V trimming: 4 bases; J trimming: 4 bases; junction bases outside the gene matches: 4. CDR3 size: 13 residues.